The clone carrying this T cell receptor (beta chain) showed up just once. Its cognate antigen is unknown. The libraries were made with immunoSEQ version 4 in survey mode. Libraries were prepared by immunoSEQ multiplex PCR; TCRdb keeps only in-frame clonotypes and omits some of them. The sample lists about 35,000 clones, around 85% seen once, with approximately 5.4% in the top ten. Cells were stimulated with overlapping HIV-1 Gag 15-mer peptides. CD40L/CD69 double-negative CD45RO-high memory CD4+ T cells were collected. Stimulated PBMCs had first been depleted of CD8+ T cells. Germline values: CDR1 LNHNV, CDR2 YYDKDF (reference sequence). The CDR3 loop spans 13 amino acids. Trimming left V 0 bases short and J 6 bases short, with 8 bases between. The sample originates from a study of persistence of HIV-infected CD4 T cells. Study conclusions and caveats: Degenerate expanded CDR3beta sequences were enriched among CMV- and Gag-responding cells. The rare CMV-responding cells with HIV-1 proviruses were not separately TCR-sequenced.

The sample in question was cultured CD4+ T cells from PBMCs, obtained from a patient who received antiretroviral therapy. This receptor was identified in an adult with HIV. The donor label of this sample is uncertain. This rearrangement joins TRBV15 to TRBJ1-2; no clear D gene. The CDR3 nucleotides are TGTGCCACCAGCAGAGATTCAAGAGATGGCTACACCTTC. This sequence encodes CATSRDSRDGYTF.